This section outlines one T cell receptor (beta chain) sequence together with its context. Its binding antigen is unknown. No per-base quality is available; no much larger clone lies one base away. The data belong to a study of cytomegalovirus exposure and HLA in healthy donors (dated by TCRdb to the late 2010s). Looking at the study overall: According to a later analysis, one platform produced both the 110 or so validation repertoires and the 666 repertoires of the first cohort. The study aimed to test whether cataloging public T cell receptors could reveal signatures of past pathogen exposure. The study combined high-throughput TCR immunosequencing, statistical association of individual TCRs with disease status, and machine learning to predict cytomegalovirus infection status. In addition to the first cohort of about 650 subjects, a separate validation cohort of approximately 130 different subjects was used.

V loses 3 bases of germline sequence and J loses 1 base, and the interval between the two ends is 13 bases. From its cysteine to its phenylalanine, the CDR3 spans 15 amino acids. Here the CDR3 DNA is all that survives: 45 bases in frame from base 1. CDR1 and CDR2 are drawn from the germline V gene: SGDLS, YYNGEE. The donors belonged to the validation cohort of about 120 subjects, which was separate from the 666-subject first cohort. Receptors were amplified or captured by the immunoSEQ multiplex PCR assay. Under the source paper's analysis protocol: A statistical classification framework was built for diagnosing cytomegalovirus status from the catalog of TCR beta chain sequences. TCRdb stores this immuneACCESS table with in-frame sequences only. Part of the clones is absent; in the studies checked, under half of the shortfall reflects unresolved V genes, and no reason is known for the rest. That table gives V, J and clone size, and the DNA gave D and trimming. This sample holds around 160,000 clones; about 82% were observed only once. The ten largest clones take up 2% to 2.5% of the sample.

General findings and caveats noted by the study authors: The classifier was reported to diagnose cytomegalovirus status with high specificity and sensitivity in both the original cohort and the validation cohort. A later analysis lacked HLA typing for the validation cohort, so it scored co-occurrence in that cohort across all 120 or so repertoires. A few of the identified cytomegalovirus-associated TCR beta chains were confirmed in vitro to be specific for cytomegalovirus antigens. While some public TCRs were present in many individuals, most TCR sequences turned up only very rarely across donors. The study gave a list of 150 to 200 TCR beta chains associated with cytomegalovirus. A later analysis found that TCRs clustered in the first cohort also tended to co-occur in the roughly 120 validation repertoires, with 94% of cluster scores above 0. The authors suggested that the approach could potentially be generalized to other disease states and immunological phenotypes.

Sequenced: PBMCs. Recombination connected TRBV9 to TRBJ1-1, with no D gene named confidently. The receptor's source is a man aged 25 to 40 in good health and CMV-seropositive. The DNA sequence is as follows: TGTGCCAGCAGCGCGGAGGGCGGGGAGAACACTGAAGCTTTCTTT. Its translation is CASSAEGGENTEAFF. The reference TRBV9 and TRBJ1-1 proteins fill in what lies around the CDR3, so the full variable domain reads DSGVTQTPKHLITATGQRVTLRCSPRSGDLSVYWYQQSLDQGLQFLIQYYNGEERAKGNILERFSAQQFPDLHSELNLSSLELGDSALYFCASSAEGGENTEAFFGQGTRLTVV.